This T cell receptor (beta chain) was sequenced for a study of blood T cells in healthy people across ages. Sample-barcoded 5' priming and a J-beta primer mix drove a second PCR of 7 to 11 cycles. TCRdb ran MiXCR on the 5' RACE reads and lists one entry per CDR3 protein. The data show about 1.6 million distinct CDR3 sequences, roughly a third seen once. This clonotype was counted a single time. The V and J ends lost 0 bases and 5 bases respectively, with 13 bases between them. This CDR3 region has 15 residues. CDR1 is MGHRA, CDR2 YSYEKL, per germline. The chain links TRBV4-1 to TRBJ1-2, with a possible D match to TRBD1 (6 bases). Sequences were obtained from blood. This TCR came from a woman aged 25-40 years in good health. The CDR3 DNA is TGCGCCAGCAGCCAAGATAGGGGGATCCGGTATGGCTACACCTTC. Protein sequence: CASSQDRGIRYGYTF.